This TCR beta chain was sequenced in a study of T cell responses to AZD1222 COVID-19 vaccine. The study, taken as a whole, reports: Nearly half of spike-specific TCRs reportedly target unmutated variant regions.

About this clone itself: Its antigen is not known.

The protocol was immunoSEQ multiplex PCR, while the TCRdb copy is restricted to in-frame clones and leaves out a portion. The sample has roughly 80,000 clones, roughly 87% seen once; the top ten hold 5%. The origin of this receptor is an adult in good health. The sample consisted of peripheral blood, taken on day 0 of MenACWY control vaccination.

The CDR3 spells CASSASDRGRSGYTF. The CDR3 nucleotides are TGTGCCAGCAGCGCCTCGGACAGGGGACGCAGCGGCTACACCTTC. The genes are TRBV28 and TRBJ1-2; the match to TRBD1 covers 9 bases. Germline trimming cut 6 bases from V and 8 bases from J; bases unmatched to any gene: 13. The CDR3 spans 15 residues. The germline CDR1 and CDR2 sequences are MDHEN and SYDVKM.